The clone carrying this T cell receptor (beta chain) was observed a single time. This specimen comes from a study of blood T cell repertoires in COVID-19. Across the whole study: Whether acute or convalescent, the COVID-19 samples came from the United States, Italy and Spain. The cDNA or gDNA used as material had been derived from T cells, B-cell-depleted T cells, or PBMCs.

Original analysis: Amplification with reference gene primers provided the estimates of nucleated cell counts. Repertoires were generated with immunoSEQ multiplex PCR, while TCRdb's copy carries only in-frame clones and drops some. V and J calls and clone size come straight from that table; D and trimming were deduced from the DNA. Of 200,000 or so clones listed, around nine tenths are singletons. The length of the CDR3 is 12 residues. Germline V lookup: CDR1 SNHLY, CDR2 FYNNEI. Trimming removed 7 bases from V and 11 bases from J, with 15 bases in between. Sequencing was done on a sample of peripheral blood. The chain combines TRBV2 with TRBJ2-4; the D gene is possibly TRBD1 (5 bases). The sequence derives from a man aged 60 to 75 with acute or convalescent COVID-19. The CDR3 DNA reads TGTGCCAGCACTTTAACAGGACCCCTTCAGTACTTC. Translated, it gives CASTLTGPLQYF.